What follows are 2 T cell receptor beta chains derived from one specimen sequenced in a study of tumor and adjacent non-tumor tissue in lung cancer. This sample's RNA came from whole unsorted tissue. A modified ARM-PCR protocol with three rounds of nested PCR amplified TCRbeta. In TCRdb, the multiplex PCR reads were re-called with MiXCR into one record per CDR3 protein. The profile shows 100,000 to 120,000 distinct CDR3 sequences, nearly 85% of them singletons. Sequencing was carried out using lung tumor tissue. The receptors here all came from a man between 65 and 85 years old with non-small cell lung cancer.

V gene TRBV9 combines with J gene TRBJ2-1; 7 bases line up with TRBD2. Per germline, CDR1 SGDLS and CDR2 YYNGEE. This CDR3 spans 15 amino acids. V dropped 0 bases and J dropped 10; count of bases not matched to a gene: 10. This chain's CDR3 is CASSVGLAVGGEQFF. The CDR3 coding sequence is TGTGCCAGCAGCGTAGGGCTAGCGGTAGGAGGGGAGCAGTTCTTC.

In the case of this clonotype: One junction end disagrees with the germline gene, perhaps due to a read error. The chain uses TRBV29-1 and TRBJ1-2; D gene ambiguous. The CDR3 contains 14 residues. CDR1 SQVTM and CDR2 ANQGSEA come from the germline V gene. In DNA, the CDR3 is TGTAGCGCCGGGAGAGGGAAGGCTAACTATGGCTACATCTTC. Translated: CSAGRGKANYGYIF.